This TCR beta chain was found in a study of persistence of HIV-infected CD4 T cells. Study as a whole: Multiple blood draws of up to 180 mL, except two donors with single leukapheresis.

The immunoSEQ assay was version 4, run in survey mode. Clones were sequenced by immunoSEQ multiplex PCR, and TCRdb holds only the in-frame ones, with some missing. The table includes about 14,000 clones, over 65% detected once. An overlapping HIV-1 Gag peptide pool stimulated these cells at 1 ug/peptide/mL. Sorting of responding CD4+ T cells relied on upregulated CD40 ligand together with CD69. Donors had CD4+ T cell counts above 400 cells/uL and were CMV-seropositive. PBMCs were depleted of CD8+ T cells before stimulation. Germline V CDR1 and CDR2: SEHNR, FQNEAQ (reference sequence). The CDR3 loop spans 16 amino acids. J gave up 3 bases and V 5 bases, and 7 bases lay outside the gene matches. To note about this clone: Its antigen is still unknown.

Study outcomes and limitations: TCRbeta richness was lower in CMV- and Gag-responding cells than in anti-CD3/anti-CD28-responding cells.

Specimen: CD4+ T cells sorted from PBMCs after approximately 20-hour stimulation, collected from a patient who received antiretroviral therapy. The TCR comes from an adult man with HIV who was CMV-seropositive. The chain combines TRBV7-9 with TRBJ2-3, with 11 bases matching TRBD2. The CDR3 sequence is CASSLGTSGGTDTQYF. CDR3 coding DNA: TGTGCCAGCAGCCTGGGGACTAGCGGTGGAACAGATACGCAGTATTTT.